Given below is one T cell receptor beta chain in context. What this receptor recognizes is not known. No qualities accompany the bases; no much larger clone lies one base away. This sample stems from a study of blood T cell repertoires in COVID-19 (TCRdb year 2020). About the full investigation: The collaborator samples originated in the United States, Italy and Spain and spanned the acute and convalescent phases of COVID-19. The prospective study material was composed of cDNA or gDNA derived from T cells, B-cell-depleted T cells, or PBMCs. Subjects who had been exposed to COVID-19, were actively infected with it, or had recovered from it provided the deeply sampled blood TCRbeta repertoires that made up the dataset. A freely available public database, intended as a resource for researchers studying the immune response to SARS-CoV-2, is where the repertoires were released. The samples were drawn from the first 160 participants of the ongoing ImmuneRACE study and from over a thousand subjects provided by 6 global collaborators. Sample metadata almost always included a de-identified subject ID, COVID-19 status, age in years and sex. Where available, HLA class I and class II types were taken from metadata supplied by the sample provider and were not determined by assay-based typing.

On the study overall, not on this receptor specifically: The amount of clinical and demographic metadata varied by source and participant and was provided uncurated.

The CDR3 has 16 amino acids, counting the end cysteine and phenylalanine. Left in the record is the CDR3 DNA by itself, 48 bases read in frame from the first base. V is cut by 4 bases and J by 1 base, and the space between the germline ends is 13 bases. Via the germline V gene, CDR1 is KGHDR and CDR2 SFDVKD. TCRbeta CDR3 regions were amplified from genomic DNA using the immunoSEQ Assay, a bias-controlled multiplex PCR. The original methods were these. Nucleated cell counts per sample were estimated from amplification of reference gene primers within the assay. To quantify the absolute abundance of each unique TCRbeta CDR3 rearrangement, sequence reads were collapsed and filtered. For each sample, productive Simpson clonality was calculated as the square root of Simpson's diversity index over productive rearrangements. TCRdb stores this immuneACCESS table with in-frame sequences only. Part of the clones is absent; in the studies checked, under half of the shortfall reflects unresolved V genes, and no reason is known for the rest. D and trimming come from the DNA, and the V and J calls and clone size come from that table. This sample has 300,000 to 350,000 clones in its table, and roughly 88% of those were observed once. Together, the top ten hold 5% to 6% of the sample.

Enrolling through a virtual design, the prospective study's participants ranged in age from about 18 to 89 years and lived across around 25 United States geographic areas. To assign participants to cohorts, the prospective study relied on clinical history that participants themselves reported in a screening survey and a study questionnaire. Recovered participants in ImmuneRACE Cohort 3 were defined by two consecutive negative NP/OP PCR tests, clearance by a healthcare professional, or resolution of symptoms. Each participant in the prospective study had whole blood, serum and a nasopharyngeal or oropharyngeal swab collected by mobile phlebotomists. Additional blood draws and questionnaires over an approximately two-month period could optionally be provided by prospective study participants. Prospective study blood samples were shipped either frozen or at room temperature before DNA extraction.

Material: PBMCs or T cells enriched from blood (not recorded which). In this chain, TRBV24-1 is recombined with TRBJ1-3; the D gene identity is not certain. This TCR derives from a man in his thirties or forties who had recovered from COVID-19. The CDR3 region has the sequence CATSERWSTSGNTIYF. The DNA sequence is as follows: TGTGCCACCAGTGAAAGATGGAGTACTTCTGGAAACACCATATATTTT.